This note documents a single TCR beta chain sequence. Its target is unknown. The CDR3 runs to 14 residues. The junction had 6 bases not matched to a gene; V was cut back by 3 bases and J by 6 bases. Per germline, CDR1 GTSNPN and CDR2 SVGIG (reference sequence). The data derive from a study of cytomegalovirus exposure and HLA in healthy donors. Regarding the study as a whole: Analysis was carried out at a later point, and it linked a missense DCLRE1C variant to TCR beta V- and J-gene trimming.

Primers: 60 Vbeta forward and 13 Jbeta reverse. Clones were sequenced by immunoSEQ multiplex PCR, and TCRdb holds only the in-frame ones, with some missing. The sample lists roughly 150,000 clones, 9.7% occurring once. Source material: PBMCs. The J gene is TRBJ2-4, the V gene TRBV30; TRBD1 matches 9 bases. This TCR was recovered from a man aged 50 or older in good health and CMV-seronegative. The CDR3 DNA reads TGTGCCTGGAGAGACAGGACAGGGGTAAACATTCAGTACTTC. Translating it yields CAWRDRTGVNIQYF.